A single sample gave rise to the 13 T cell receptor beta chains below, sequenced in a study of identical twins. TCRdb re-derived calls from the 5' RACE reads in MiXCR, one entry per CDR3 protein. The table lists 200,000 to 250,000 distinct CDR3 sequences, around 15% of them singletons. The sequenced sample was memory (CD45RO+) T cells sorted from blood. The receptors here all came from a young woman in good health.

The rearrangement uses TRBV20-1 and TRBJ2-2, with 14 bases aligning to TRBD2. CDR1 is DFQATT and CDR2 is SNEGSKA in the germline V gene (reference sequence). This CDR3 is 15 amino acids long. J was trimmed by 6 bases and V by 3 bases; bases with no gene match: 3. Here the CDR3 reads CSARRGLAGAGELFF. As DNA, the CDR3 is TGCAGTGCTAGGCGGGGACTAGCGGGGGCCGGGGAGCTGTTTTTT.

This clonotype was detected only a few times. The chain combines TRBV2 with TRBJ1-2, with D unresolved. The CDR3 totals 13 residues. Germline V CDR1 and CDR2: SNHLY, FYNNEI. Between the trimmed V and J ends, which lost 7 bases and 3 bases, there was a span of 12 bases. The CDR3 DNA sequence: TGTGCCAGCACTTGGGCGGAACACTATGGCTACACCTTC. Encoded protein: CASTWAEHYGYTF.

The chain is built from TRBV5-1 and TRBJ2-5; possibly TRBD2 for D (5 bases). The CDR3 is made up of 16 amino acids. V gave up 4 bases and J gave up 2 bases, with 18 bases separating them. The V gene's germline CDR1 is SGHRS and CDR2 YFSETQ. CDR3 residues: CASSHLGSGSQETQYF. The CDR3 nucleotides are TGCGCCAGCAGCCACCTGGGGAGCGGCAGTCAAGAGACCCAGTACTTC.

The V gene is TRBV5-6, the J gene TRBJ2-7; D possibly corresponds to TRBD2 (6 bases). The CDR3 contains 14 residues. Germline V gene sequence: CDR1 SGHDT, CDR2 YYEEEE. V was shortened by 4 bases and J by 3 bases, with 14 bases between the two germline ends. The CDR3 nucleotides read TGTGCCAGCAGCCGCCGGGACTGGAACTACGAGCAGTACTTC. This gives the protein CASSRRDWNYEQYF.

The sample holds one count of this clonotype. The rearrangement uses TRBV5-1 and TRBJ1-1; D is uncertain. The CDR3 consists of 12 residues. Trimming removed 5 bases at V and 3 bases at J, with 8 bases between. The germline CDR1 and CDR2 sequences are SGHRS and YFSETQ. This chain's CDR3 is CASRLQDTEAFF. DNA for the CDR3: TGCGCCAGCAGGCTACAAGACACTGAAGCTTTCTTT.

This clonotype was observed many times. The chain links TRBV6-2 or TRBV6-3 to TRBJ2-5; the D is unclear. This CDR3 has 11 amino acids. Germline V gene sequence: CDR1 MNHEY, CDR2 SVGEGT. With 7 bases removed from V and 5 bases from J, the gap between germline ends came to 8 bases. The CDR3 DNA follows: TGTGCCAGCACCCAAGGGGAGACCCAGTACTTC. Its protein product is CASTQGETQYF.

This clonotype was found many times. The gene calls are TRBV7-8 and TRBJ1-1; D not resolved. The germline V gene encodes CDR1 SGHVS and CDR2 FQNEAQ. The CDR3 spans 13 residues. V gave up 2 bases and J gave up 4 bases, with 8 bases separating them. The CDR3 DNA sequence: TGTGCCAGCAGCTTACCGGGGAGCACTGAAGCTTTCTTT. This encodes CASSLPGSTEAFF.

This chain uses TRBV4-2 with TRBJ1-2; D is unclear. The CDR3 totals 17 residues. The ends were cut back, 6 bases at V and 0 bases at J, with 20 bases in the middle. Germline V gives CDR1 LGHNA, CDR2 YNFKEQ. The CDR3 nucleotides are TGTGCCAGCAGTCCACAAGCCCGCAGTGAAGCTAACTATGGCTACACCTTC. Protein: CASSPQARSEANYGYTF.

The chain has TRBV12-5 and TRBJ1-1, with TRBD1 matching over 8 bases. This CDR3 has 14 amino acids. The trim removed 7 bases at V and 5 bases at J, leaving 9 bases unmatched. The germline CDR1 and CDR2 sequences are LGHNT and FRNRAP. CDR3 sequence reads: CASVRTGLWTEAFF. CDR3 nucleotides: TGTGCTAGTGTCCGGACAGGGCTTTGGACTGAAGCTTTCTTT.

Only a few counts were recorded for this clonotype. V gene TRBV20-1 combines with J gene TRBJ2-1; 9 bases match TRBD2. Trimming took 4 bases from V and 5 from J; bases not matched to a gene: 12. Germline V lookup: CDR1 DFQATT, CDR2 SNEGSKA (reference sequence). The CDR3 totals 16 residues. CDR3 bases: TGCAGTGCTATAGAGCCTAGCGGGACTCACAACAATGAGCAGTTCTTC. Its protein is CSAIEPSGTHNNEQFF.

The table lists this clonotype with a few counts. V usage is TRBV5-1 and J usage is TRBJ2-1, with 8 bases matching TRBD2. The J segment lost 0 bases and the V segment lost 3 bases, leaving 5 bases of the junction unmatched. CDR3 length: 16 residues. The germline V gene has CDR1 SGHRS and CDR2 YFSETQ. The chain's CDR3 is CASSWTGLVSYNEQFF. In DNA form, the CDR3 reads TGCGCCAGCAGCTGGACGGGACTAGTCTCCTACAATGAGCAGTTCTTC. Full variable domain (rest looked up from reference TRBV5-1 and TRBJ2-1): KAGVTQTPRYLIKTRGQQVTLSCSPISGHRSVSWYQQTPGQGLQFLFEYFSETQRNKGNFPGRFSGRQFSNSRSEMNVSTLELGDSALYLCASSWTGLVSYNEQFFGPGTRLTVL.

This clonotype was observed a handful of times. V is TRBV5-6 and J is TRBJ2-1, with 10 bases aligning to TRBD2. V shed 2 bases, J shed 4 bases, and the junction held 3 bases outside the gene matches. The CDR3 runs 15 residues. Per germline, CDR1 SGHDT and CDR2 YYEEEE. The CDR3 DNA sequence: TGTGCCAGCAGCTTTACACTAGCGGGGTACAATGAGCAGTTCTTC. Its translation: CASSFTLAGYNEQFF.

This clonotype occurred many times. The rearrangement links TRBV4-3 to TRBJ2-3; TRBD2 agrees at 8 bases. The CDR3 consists of 17 residues. The trim removed 0 bases at V and 0 bases at J, leaving 5 bases unmatched. Germline-derived CDR1 and CDR2 are LGHNA and YSLEER. CDR3: CASSQETGGRSTDTQYF. The CDR3 coding sequence is TGCGCCAGCAGCCAAGAAACGGGCGGGAGGAGCACAGATACGCAGTATTTT.